This T cell receptor beta chain emerged from a study of blood T cell repertoires in COVID-19. As for the study in general: Collection of acute and convalescent COVID-19 samples took place in the United States, Italy and Spain.

In the original workflow: Estimated nucleated cell counts came from reference gene primer amplification. The assay was immunoSEQ multiplex PCR, and TCRdb's table has in-frame clones only and misses some. V and J calls and clone size come straight from that table; D and trimming were deduced from the DNA. Of over 60,000 clones in the sample, more than 80% were seen once. There are 19 residues in the CDR3. The germline V gene has CDR1 SEHNR and CDR2 FQNEAQ (reference sequence). After removal of 4 bases from V and 0 bases from J, the junction contained 12 bases not matched to a gene. The receptor was isolated from a woman older than 75 with active or convalescent COVID-19. Material for sequencing was peripheral blood. This chain connects TRBV7-9 to TRBJ2-6, with 7 bases that match TRBD1. The CDR3 loop reads CASSSEVQGSRSGANVLTF. The CDR3 DNA is TGTGCCAGCAGCTCAGAGGTACAGGGGAGCCGCTCTGGGGCCAACGTCCTGACTTTC. Looking up the rest from reference TRBV7-9 and TRBJ2-6 gives the full variable domain: DTGVSQNPRHKITKRGQNVTFRCDPISEHNRLYWYRQTLGQGPEFLTYFQNEAQLEKSRLLSDRFSAERPKGSFSTLEIQRTEQGDSAMYLCASSSEVQGSRSGANVLTFGAGSRLTVL.